The 2 T cell receptor beta chains below all came from one sample that was sequenced in a study of response to subunit inactivated influenza vaccine. MiXCR, run by TCRdb on the RT-PCR reads, gives a single entry per CDR3 protein. The table has hundreds of thousands of distinct CDR3 sequences, about 11% seen once. The sample was PBMCs from blood, taken on the day of vaccination. All receptors come from a man over 45 who received an inactivated influenza vaccine.

In nucleotides, the CDR3 is TGCAGTGCTAGGAAGACGATTAGGACAGGGCTGGGAGATACGCAGTATTTT. It specifies CSARKTIRTGLGDTQYF. The genes are TRBV20-1 and TRBJ2-3; 8 bases agree with TRBD1. Germline loops: CDR1 DFQATT, CDR2 SNEGSKA (reference sequence). CDR3 length equals 17 residues. V gave up 3 bases and J gave up 5 bases; unmatched junction bases: 16.

Many counts were recorded for this clonotype. The chain recombines TRBV5-1 with TRBJ2-7, with D tentatively TRBD1 or TRBD2 (5 bases each). Trimming removed 0 bases at V and 5 bases at J, with 15 bases between. The CDR3 has 15 residues. Looked up from germline, CDR1 is SGHRS and CDR2 is YFSETQ. CDR3 protein: CASSLGVGTVHEQYF. The CDR3 region has the DNA TGCGCCAGCAGCTTGGGGGTAGGGACGGTCCACGAGCAGTACTTC.